The 10 T cell receptor beta chains listed next were all sequenced from one sample in a study of cytomegalovirus exposure and HLA in healthy donors. It was with 60 Vbeta and 13 Jbeta primers that the PCR ran. Libraries were prepared by immunoSEQ multiplex PCR; TCRdb keeps only in-frame clonotypes and omits some of them. The table shows 200,000 or so clones, with approximately 84% occurring only once. Sample: PBMCs. These receptors were collected from a boy between 5 and 17 years old in good health and CMV-seronegative.

This chain connects TRBV5-1 to TRBJ1-3; unclear D gene. The V end lost 1 base, the J end lost 0 bases, and 5 bases lay between the germline ends. Germline V gives CDR1 SGHRS, CDR2 YFSETQ. The CDR3 runs 14 residues. The CDR3 DNA sequence: TGCGCCAGCAGCTTGTCCAGCTCTGGAAACACCATATATTTT. It yields the protein CASSLSSSGNTIYF.

J is TRBJ1-5 and V is TRBV6-5; 10 nucleotides line up with TRBD1. J was trimmed by 4 bases and V by 4 bases; bases with no gene match: 4. Per the germline V gene, CDR1 is MNHEY and CDR2 is SVGAGI. The CDR3 runs 15 residues. CDR3 in DNA: TGTGCCAGCAGTTCCCGGACAGGGGGAAATCAGCCCCAGCATTTT. Protein: CASSSRTGGNQPQHF.

J is TRBJ1-5 and V is TRBV19, with a possible D match to TRBD1 (5 bases). Germline V gene lookup returns CDR1 LNHDA and CDR2 SQIVND (reference sequence). V lost 8 bases and J 7 bases, leaving 15 bases between the germline ends. There are 13 residues in the CDR3. The CDR3 loop is CASRPGNEQPQHF. CDR3 coding DNA: TGTGCCAGTCGTCCAGGGAACGAGCAGCCCCAGCATTTT.

This clone has only one observation. The chain uses TRBV7-9 and TRBJ1-2, with 7 positions matching TRBD1. In germline, CDR1 is SEHNR, CDR2 FQNEAQ (reference sequence). The junction had 10 bases not matched to a gene; V was cut back by 10 bases and J by 2 bases. The CDR3 contains 14 residues. As DNA, the CDR3 is TGTGCCACTCGCCCCCGGGACAGCAACTATGGCTACACCTTC. Translated: CATRPRDSNYGYTF.

This clone was detected once. This rearrangement joins TRBV7-2 to TRBJ2-7; 13 positions match TRBD2. This CDR3 is built from 15 residues. V was pared by 6 bases and J by 3 bases, with 5 bases of the junction left unmatched. Germline V gene sequence: CDR1 SGHTA, CDR2 FQGNSA. DNA for the CDR3: TGTGCCAGCAGTCGCGGGACTAGCGGGGTCTACGAGCAGTACTTC. This sequence encodes CASSRGTSGVYEQYF.

The V call is TRBV6-5, the J call TRBJ1-3, with D possibly matching TRBD1 (5 bases). This CDR3 has 14 residues. The germline CDR1 and CDR2 sequences are MNHEY and SVGAGI. V was trimmed by 5 bases and J by 8 bases, leaving 16 bases between them. CDR3 nucleotide sequence: TGTGCCAGCAGTCAGACCATGTCCAGGGACACCATATATTTT. Translating it yields CASSQTMSRDTIYF.

The sample holds one count of this clone. The V call is TRBV29-1, the J call TRBJ2-5; 15 nucleotides align to TRBD2. The CDR3 runs to 14 residues. Germline CDR1 SQVTM, CDR2 ANQGSEA. V gave up 7 bases and J gave up 11 bases; unmatched junction bases: 11. CDR3: CSDPGLAGGGEQYF. DNA for the CDR3: TGCAGCGACCCGGGACTAGCGGGAGGTGGGGAGCAGTACTTC.

The chain links TRBV7-2 to TRBJ2-3; possible D gene TRBD2, 7 bases. This CDR3 has 18 amino acids. The germline V gene encodes CDR1 SGHTA and CDR2 FQGNSA. V shed 0 bases and J shed 4 bases, with 20 bases lying between them. The CDR3: CASSLAGSGGGQADTQYF. The CDR3 DNA reads as TGTGCCAGCAGCTTAGCGGGATCTGGGGGGGGCCAGGCAGATACGCAGTATTTT. Variable domain in full (rest from reference TRBV7-2 and TRBJ2-3): GAGVSQSPSNKVTEKGKDVELRCDPISGHTALYWYRQSLGQGLEFLIYFQGNSAPDKSGLPSDRFSAERTGGSVSTLTIQRTQQEDSAVYLCASSLAGSGGGQADTQYFGPGTRLTVL.

J is TRBJ2-2 and V is TRBV30; D not certain. The CDR3 spans 14 residues. The germline gives CDR1 GTSNPN, CDR2 SVGIG (reference sequence). Trimming cost V 2 bases and J 7 bases, with 14 bases left between them. The CDR3 is CAWSRRSPGGELFF. As DNA, the CDR3 is TGTGCCTGGAGTAGAAGGTCCCCGGGCGGGGAGCTGTTTTTT.

V usage is TRBV15 and J usage is TRBJ2-7; no reliable D call. The germline V gene encodes CDR1 LNHNV and CDR2 YYDKDF (reference sequence). V shed 0 bases and J shed 2 bases, with 8 bases lying between them. CDR3 length: 14 amino acids. This CDR3 reads CATSRDRATYEQYF. The CDR3 nucleotides read TGTGCCACCAGCAGAGATCGAGCCACCTACGAGCAGTACTTC.